This note documents a single TCR beta chain sequence. Profiling relied on immunoSEQ multiplex PCR, and the TCRdb table lists in-frame clones only, not all of them. Of 210,000 or so clones listed, 65% to 90% are singletons. The sample belongs to a study of blood T cell repertoires in COVID-19. Germline values: CDR1 GTSNPN, CDR2 SVGIG (reference sequence). V lost 0 bases and J lost 8; bases outside the gene matches: 11. This CDR3 has 15 amino acids. The TCR was taken from a man aged 50-60 years with COVID-19, enrolled during active disease. The genes are TRBV30 and TRBJ1-2, with TRBD1 matching 8 bases. Sequencing was carried out using peripheral blood. The CDR3 DNA reads TGTGCCTGGAGTGTAAGCCCTGGGACAGGAGGGGGCTACACCTTC. Translation: CAWSVSPGTGGGYTF.